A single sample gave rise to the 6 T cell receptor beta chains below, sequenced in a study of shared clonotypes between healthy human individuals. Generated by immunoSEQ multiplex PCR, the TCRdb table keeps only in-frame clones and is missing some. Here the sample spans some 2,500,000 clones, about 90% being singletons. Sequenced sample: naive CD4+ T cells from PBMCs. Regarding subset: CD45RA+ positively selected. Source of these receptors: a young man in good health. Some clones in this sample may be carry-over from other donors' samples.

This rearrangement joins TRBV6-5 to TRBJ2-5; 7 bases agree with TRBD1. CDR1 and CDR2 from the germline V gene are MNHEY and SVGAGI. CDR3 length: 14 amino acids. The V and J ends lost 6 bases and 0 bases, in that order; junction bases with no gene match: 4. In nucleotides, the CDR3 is TGTGCCAGCAGGCTACAGGGGTACCAAGAGACCCAGTACTTC. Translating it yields CASRLQGYQETQYF.

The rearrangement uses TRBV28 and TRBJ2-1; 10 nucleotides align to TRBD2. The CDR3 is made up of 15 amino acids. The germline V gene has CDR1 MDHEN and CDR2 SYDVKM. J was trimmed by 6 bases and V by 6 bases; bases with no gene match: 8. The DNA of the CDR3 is TGTGCCAGCAGACTGAGGGAGCGGGAGGGCAATGAGCAGTTCTTC. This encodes CASRLREREGNEQFF. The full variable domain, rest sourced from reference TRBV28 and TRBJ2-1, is DVKVTQSSRYLVKRTGEKVFLECVQDMDHENMFWYRQDPGLGLRLIYFSYDVKMKEKGDIPEGYSVSREKKERFSLILESASTNQTSMYLCASRLREREGNEQFFGPGTRLTVL.

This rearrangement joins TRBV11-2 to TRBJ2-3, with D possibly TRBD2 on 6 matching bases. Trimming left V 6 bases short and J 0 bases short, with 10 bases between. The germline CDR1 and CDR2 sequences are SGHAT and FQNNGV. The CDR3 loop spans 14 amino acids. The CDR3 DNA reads TGTGCCAGCAGACGACTAGTGAGCACAGATACGCAGTATTTT. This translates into CASRRLVSTDTQYF. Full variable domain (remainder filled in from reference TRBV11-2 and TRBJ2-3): EAGVAQSPRYKIIEKRQSVAFWCNPISGHATLYWYQQILGQGPKLLIQFQNNGVVDDSQLPKDRFSAERLKGVDSTLKIQPAKLEDSAVYLCASRRLVSTDTQYFGPGTRLTVL.

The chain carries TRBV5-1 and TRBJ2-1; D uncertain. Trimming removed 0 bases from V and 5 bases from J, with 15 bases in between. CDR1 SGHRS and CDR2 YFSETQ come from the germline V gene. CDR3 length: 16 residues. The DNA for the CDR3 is TGCGCCAGCAGCTTGGAGACGGCCCCGACCCACAATGAGCAGTTCTTC. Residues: CASSLETAPTHNEQFF.

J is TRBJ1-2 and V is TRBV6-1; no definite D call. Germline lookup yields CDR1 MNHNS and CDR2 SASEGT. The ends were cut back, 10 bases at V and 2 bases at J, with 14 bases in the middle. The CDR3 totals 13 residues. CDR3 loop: CATQLDGNYGYTF. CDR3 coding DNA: TGTGCCACACAACTCGACGGGAACTATGGCTACACCTTC.

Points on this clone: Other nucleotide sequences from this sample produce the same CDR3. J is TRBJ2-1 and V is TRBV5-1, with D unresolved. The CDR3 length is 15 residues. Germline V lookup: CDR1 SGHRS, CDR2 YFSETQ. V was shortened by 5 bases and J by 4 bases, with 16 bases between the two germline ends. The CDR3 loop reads CASSLAPGGYNEQFF. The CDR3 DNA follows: TGCGCCAGCAGTTTAGCCCCGGGCGGTTACAATGAGCAGTTCTTC.